The 12 T cell receptor beta chains given below trace back to one sample, sequenced in a study of Tregs in tolerant kidney transplant recipients. Produced via immunoSEQ multiplex PCR; TCRdb's table is partial and in-frame only. The sample has about 110,000 clones; 90% are singletons. Sequenced material: CD4+ T cells from blood, taken before the transplant. The receptors derive from a human donor who received a combined kidney and bone marrow transplant.

The chain is built from TRBV5-4 and TRBJ2-3, with TRBD2 matching 8 bases. The J segment lost 2 bases and the V segment lost 4 bases, leaving 15 bases of the junction unmatched. This CDR3 has 18 residues. The germline V gene has CDR1 SGHNT and CDR2 YYREEE (reference sequence). The chain's CDR3 is CASSPRGVAGTDTDTQYF. In DNA form, the CDR3 reads TGTGCCAGCAGCCCACGGGGGGTAGCGGGGACTGACACAGATACGCAGTATTTT.

The chain is built from TRBV10-2 and TRBJ2-7; D perhaps matches TRBD2 (6 bases). Trimming cost V 7 bases and J 2 bases, with 15 bases left between them. Looked up from germline, CDR1 is WSHSY and CDR2 is SAAADI. This CDR3 region has 14 residues. DNA for the CDR3: TGCGCCAGCACATCGGGTAGCGGAACCTACGAGCAGTACTTC. Amino acid sequence: CASTSGSGTYEQYF.

The CDR3 here is CASSYSIGDEQFF. The CDR3 DNA reads as TGTGCCAGCAGTTACTCGATCGGAGATGAGCAGTTCTTC. The chain combines TRBV6-5 with TRBJ2-1; D not certain. The CDR3 spans 13 residues. V lost 0 bases and J 8 bases, leaving 8 bases between the germline ends. Germline V lookup: CDR1 MNHEY, CDR2 SVGAGI.

The chain is built from TRBV30 and TRBJ1-4; weak D call: TRBD1 (5 bases). This CDR3 region has 15 residues. Germline CDR1 GTSNPN, CDR2 SVGIG (reference sequence). V dropped 3 bases and J dropped 4 bases, with 15 bases sitting between them. This CDR3 reads CAWRPNLQDNEKLFF. CDR3 nucleotide sequence: TGTGCCTGGAGGCCGAACCTACAGGATAATGAAAAACTGTTTTTT.

The chain combines TRBV14 with TRBJ1-1, with 8 positions matching TRBD1. V was pared by 5 bases and J by 2 bases, with 10 bases of the junction left unmatched. In germline, CDR1 is SGHDN, CDR2 FVKESK. This CDR3 spans 16 amino acids. The DNA of the CDR3 is TGTGCCAGCAGCTTCTCCACAGGGGGTTATAACACTGAAGCTTTCTTT. Translation gives CASSFSTGGYNTEAFF.

This clone was counted between two and nine times. The chain is built from TRBV12-5 and TRBJ2-2; D possibly corresponds to TRBD1 (5 bases). This CDR3 has 16 residues. Trimming cost V 2 bases and J 0 bases, with 10 bases left between them. Germline V gives CDR1 LGHNT, CDR2 FRNRAP. The CDR3 is CASGLRQGPNTGELFF. The CDR3 DNA reads TGTGCTAGTGGTTTGCGGCAGGGCCCGAACACCGGGGAGCTGTTTTTT.

Here the CDR3 DNA reads TGTGCCAGCAGCCGTAGGGGGTATTTGAACACTGAAGCTTTCTTT. It codes for CASSRRGYLNTEAFF. The chain has TRBV7-6 and TRBJ1-1; the D gene is possibly TRBD1 (6 bases). V shed 5 bases and J shed 0 bases, with 13 bases lying between them. From germline, CDR1 is SGHVS and CDR2 FNYEAQ. This CDR3 has 15 residues.

The rearrangement joins TRBV14 to TRBJ1-3; no definite D call. The CDR3 spans 16 residues. The V gene lost 1 base and the J gene lost 0 bases, with 10 bases spanning the gap. Germline V gene sequence: CDR1 SGHDN, CDR2 FVKESK. As DNA, the CDR3 is TGTGCCAGCAGCCAAGCTCGGTACAGCTCTGGAAACACCATATATTTT. Its translation: CASSQARYSSGNTIYF.

The chain combines TRBV4-2 with TRBJ2-5; 9 bases line up with TRBD2. V was clipped by 4 bases and J by 5 bases; unmatched bases: 11. The length of the CDR3 is 16 residues. Germline V gene data show CDR1 as LGHNA and CDR2 as YNFKEQ. CDR3 in amino acids: CASSLEGGGARETQYF. The DNA for the CDR3 is TGTGCCAGCAGCCTAGAGGGCGGGGGGGCCCGTGAGACCCAGTACTTC.

The J gene is TRBJ1-2, the V gene TRBV28, with a possible D match to TRBD1 (5 bases). The CDR3 is 14 amino acids. V lost 7 bases and J lost 3, with 15 bases in between. Germline V gives CDR1 MDHEN, CDR2 SYDVKM. CDR3 DNA sequence: TGTGCCAGCAAGGGTAGGGCAGGGCACTATGGCTACACCTTC. Translating it yields CASKGRAGHYGYTF.

This clone occurred once. The genes are TRBV7-2 and TRBJ2-1, with 10 nucleotides matching TRBD2. Germline V lookup: CDR1 SGHTA, CDR2 FQGNSA. The trim removed 5 bases at V and 4 bases at J, leaving 5 bases unmatched. This CDR3 comprises 15 residues. The DNA for the CDR3 is TGTGCCAGCAGCGCCGGGACTAGCGCATACAATGAGCAGTTCTTC. Translating it yields CASSAGTSAYNEQFF. The full variable domain, rest sourced from reference TRBV7-2 and TRBJ2-1, is GAGVSQSPSNKVTEKGKDVELRCDPISGHTALYWYRQSLGQGLEFLIYFQGNSAPDKSGLPSDRFSAERTGGSVSTLTIQRTQQEDSAVYLCASSAGTSAYNEQFFGPGTRLTVL.

The chain has TRBV7-9 and TRBJ2-1; the match to TRBD2 covers 7 bases. Trimming cost V 3 bases and J 0 bases; bases outside gene matches: 11. This CDR3 contains 18 residues. Germline CDR1 and CDR2: SEHNR and FQNEAQ (reference sequence). CDR3 amino acids: CASSFGLAVLSSYNEQFF. CDR3 bases: TGTGCCAGCAGCTTTGGTCTAGCGGTCCTAAGCTCCTACAATGAGCAGTTCTTC.